This T cell receptor beta chain was identified in a study of cytomegalovirus exposure and HLA in healthy donors. As for the study in general: Clustering assigned about four fifths of the approximately 400 genotyped donors to the Caucasian-associated ancestry cluster. The study, taken as a whole, reports: Later on, an analysis tied around 17,000 TCR beta sequences to HLA alleles at 0.05 false discovery rate. Rare TCR sequences dominated, though some public TCRs recurred in many donors.

A word on this clone: Its target is unknown.

The CDR3 runs 19 residues. The PCR used 60 Vbeta and 13 Jbeta primers. Sequencing was performed with immunoSEQ multiplex PCR; in TCRdb, only in-frame clones are kept and a portion is missing. Of around 180,000 clones in the sample, roughly 82% were seen once. This clonotype originated in a girl between 2 and 10 years old in good health and CMV-seropositive. The chain employs TRBV12-2 and TRBJ2-1; TRBD2 was called by the table and not checked on the DNA. TRBV12-2 is an annotated pseudogene. Sequencing used PBMCs. Written as DNA, the CDR3 is TGTGCAAGTCGCTTTCAACCAGTTGCTAGCGGGAGGGCCCGGAGTGAGCAGTTCTTC. Translating it yields CASRFQPVASGRARSEQFF.